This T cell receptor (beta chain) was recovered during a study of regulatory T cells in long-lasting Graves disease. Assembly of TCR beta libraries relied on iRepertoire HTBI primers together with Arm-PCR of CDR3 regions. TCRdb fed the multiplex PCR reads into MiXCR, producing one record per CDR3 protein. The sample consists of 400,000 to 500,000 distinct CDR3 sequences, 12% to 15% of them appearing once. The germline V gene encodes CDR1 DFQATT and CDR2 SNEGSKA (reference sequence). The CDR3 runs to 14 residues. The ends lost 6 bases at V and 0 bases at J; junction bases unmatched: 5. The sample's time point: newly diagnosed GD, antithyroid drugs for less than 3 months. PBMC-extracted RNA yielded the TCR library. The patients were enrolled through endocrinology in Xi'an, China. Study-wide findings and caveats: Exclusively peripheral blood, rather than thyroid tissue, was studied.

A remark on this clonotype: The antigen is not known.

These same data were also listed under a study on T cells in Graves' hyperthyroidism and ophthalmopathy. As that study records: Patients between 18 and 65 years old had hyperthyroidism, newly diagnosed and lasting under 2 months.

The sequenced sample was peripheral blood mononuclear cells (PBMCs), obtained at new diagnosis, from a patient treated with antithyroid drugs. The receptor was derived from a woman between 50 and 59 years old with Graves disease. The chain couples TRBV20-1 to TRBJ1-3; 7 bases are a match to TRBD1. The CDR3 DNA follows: TGCAGTGCAACAGACAGGGACTCTGGAAACACCATATATTTT. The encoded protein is CSATDRDSGNTIYF.